This TCR beta chain was retrieved from a study of human T cells and chemical hapten exposure. The overall study: The sensitizer, 2% DPC, was used on around 2 cm by around 2 cm of upper inner arm skin.

The sample's time point: patch test 1, 2 weeks after DPC sensitization. Noted treatment: therapeutic diphenylcyclopropenone sensitization with weekly scalp DPC. There are 17 residues in the CDR3. After removal of 1 base from V and 4 bases from J, the junction contained 8 bases not matched to a gene. Germline V lookup: CDR1 SGDLS, CDR2 YYNGEE. TCRdb reprocessed the RACE reads with MiXCR, giving one entry per CDR3 protein. This table has approximately 90,000 distinct CDR3 sequences, roughly 12% appearing once. Sequenced material: whole blood, taken in connection with sensitization to the hapten diphenylcyclopropenone (DPC). This TCR derives from a woman between 40 and 50 years old with alopecia areata. Some clones in this sample may be carry-over from other donors' samples. V gene TRBV9 combines with J gene TRBJ2-2; 9 bases line up with TRBD1. The CDR3 bases are TGTGCCAGCAGCGTAAACATGGGGACAGGGAGCACCGGGGAGCTGTTTTTT. This translates into CASSVNMGTGSTGELFF.